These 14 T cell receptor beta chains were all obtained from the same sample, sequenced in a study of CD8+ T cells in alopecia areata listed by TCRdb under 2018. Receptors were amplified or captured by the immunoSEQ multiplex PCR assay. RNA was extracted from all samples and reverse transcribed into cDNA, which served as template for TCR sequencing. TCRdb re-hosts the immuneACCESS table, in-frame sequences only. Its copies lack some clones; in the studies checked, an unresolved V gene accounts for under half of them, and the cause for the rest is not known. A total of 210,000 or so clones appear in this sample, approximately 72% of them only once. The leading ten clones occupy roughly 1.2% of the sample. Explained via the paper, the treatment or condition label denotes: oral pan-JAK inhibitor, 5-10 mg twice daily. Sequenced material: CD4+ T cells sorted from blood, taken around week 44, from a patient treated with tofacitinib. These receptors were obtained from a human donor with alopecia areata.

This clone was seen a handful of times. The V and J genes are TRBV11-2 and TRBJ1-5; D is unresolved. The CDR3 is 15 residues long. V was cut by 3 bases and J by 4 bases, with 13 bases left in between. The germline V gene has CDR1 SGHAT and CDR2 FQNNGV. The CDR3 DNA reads TGTGCCAGCAGCTTTAGCGGGAAACCAAATCAGCCCCAGCATTTT. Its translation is CASSFSGKPNQPQHF.

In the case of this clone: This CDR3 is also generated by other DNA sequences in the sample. This chain's CDR3 is CSVEPGNYGYTF. CDR3 in DNA: TGCAGCGTTGAACCGGGGAACTATGGCTACACCTTC. This sequence joins TRBV29-1 and TRBJ1-2; D call uncertain. The germline gives CDR1 SQVTM, CDR2 ANQGSEA. The germline V and J ends were trimmed by 2 bases and 2 bases, with 6 bases remaining between them. This CDR3 spans 12 amino acids.

This chain's CDR3 is CALQLQGNTEAFF. The CDR3 bases are TGTGCCTTACAATTACAGGGAAATACTGAAGCTTTCTTT. The rearrangement uses TRBV30 and TRBJ1-1; D might be TRBD1 (6 bases). The CDR3 has 13 amino acids. The V gene's germline CDR1 is GTSNPN and CDR2 SVGIG (reference sequence). Trimming pared 7 bases from V and 5 bases from J, leaving 17 bases between.

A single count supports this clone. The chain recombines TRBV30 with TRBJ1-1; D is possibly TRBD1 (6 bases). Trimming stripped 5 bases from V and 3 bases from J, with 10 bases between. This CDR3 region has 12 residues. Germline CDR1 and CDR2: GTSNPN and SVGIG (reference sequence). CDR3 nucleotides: TGTGCCTGGGATGGACAGCACACTGAAGCTTTCTTT. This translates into CAWDGQHTEAFF.

The CDR3, as DNA: TGCGCCAGCAGCCGCTCTGGACAGGAAGGAAACACCGGGGAGCTGTTTTTT. Its protein product is CASSRSGQEGNTGELFF. The chain employs TRBV4-3 and TRBJ2-2, with TRBD1 matching 7 bases. Losses at the gene ends were 4 bases for V and 2 bases for J; bases not matched to a gene: 10. This CDR3 is 17 amino acids long. In germline, CDR1 is LGHNA, CDR2 YSLEER.

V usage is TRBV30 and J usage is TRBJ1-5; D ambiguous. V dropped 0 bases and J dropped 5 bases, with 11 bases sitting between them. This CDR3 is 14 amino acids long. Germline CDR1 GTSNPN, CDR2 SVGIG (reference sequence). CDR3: CAWSVPGYDQPQHF. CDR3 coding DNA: TGTGCCTGGAGTGTACCCGGGTACGATCAGCCCCAGCATTTT.

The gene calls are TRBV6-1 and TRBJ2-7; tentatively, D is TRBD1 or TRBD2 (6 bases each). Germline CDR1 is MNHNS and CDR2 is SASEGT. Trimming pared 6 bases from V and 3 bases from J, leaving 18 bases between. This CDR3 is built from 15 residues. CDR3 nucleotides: TGTGCCAGCAGAGAAAGGGGGGCCATAGGCTACGAGCAGTACTTC. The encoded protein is CASRERGAIGYEQYF.

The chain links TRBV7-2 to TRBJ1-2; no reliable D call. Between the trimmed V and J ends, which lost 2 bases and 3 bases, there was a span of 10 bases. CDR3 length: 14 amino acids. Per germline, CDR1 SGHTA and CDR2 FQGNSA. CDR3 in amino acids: CASSLSEGYYGYTF. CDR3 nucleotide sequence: TGTGCCAGCAGCTTATCCGAGGGCTACTATGGCTACACCTTC.

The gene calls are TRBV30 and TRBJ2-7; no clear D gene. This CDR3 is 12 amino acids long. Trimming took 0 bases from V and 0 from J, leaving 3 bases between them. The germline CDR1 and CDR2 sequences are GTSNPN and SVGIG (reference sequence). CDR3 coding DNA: TGTGCCTGGAGTGTAATCTCCTACGAGCAGTACTTC. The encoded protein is CAWSVISYEQYF. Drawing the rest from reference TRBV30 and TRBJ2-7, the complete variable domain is SQTIHQWPATLVQPVGSPLSLECTVEGTSNPNLYWYRQAAGRGLQLLFYSVGIGQISSEVPQNLSASRPQDRQFILSSKKLLLSDSGFYLCAWSVISYEQYFGPGTRLTVT.

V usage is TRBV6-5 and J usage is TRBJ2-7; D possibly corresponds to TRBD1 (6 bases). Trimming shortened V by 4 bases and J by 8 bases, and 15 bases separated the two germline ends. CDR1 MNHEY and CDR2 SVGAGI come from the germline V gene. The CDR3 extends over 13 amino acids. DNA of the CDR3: TGTGCCAGCAGTTTATCGACAGGCCATAAGCAGTACTTC. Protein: CASSLSTGHKQYF.

The CDR3 region has the DNA TGCAGCGTCGGAGGCAGGGTGAACACTGAAGCTTTCTTT. It encodes CSVGGRVNTEAFF. The rearrangement joins TRBV29-1 to TRBJ1-1; tentative D call: TRBD1 (5 bases). There are 13 residues in the CDR3. Per the germline V gene, CDR1 is SQVTM and CDR2 is ANQGSEA. Trimming shortened V by 6 bases and J by 0 bases, and 11 bases separated the two germline ends.

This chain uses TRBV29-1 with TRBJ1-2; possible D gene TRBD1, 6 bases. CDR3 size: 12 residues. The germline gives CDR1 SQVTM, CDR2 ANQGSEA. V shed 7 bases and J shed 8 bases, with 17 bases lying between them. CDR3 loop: CSAVNRELGYTF. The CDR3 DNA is TGCAGCGCCGTCAACAGGGAACTCGGCTACACCTTC.

In DNA, the CDR3 is TGTGCCAGCAGCTTGATCTCTCAAGAGACCCAGTACTTC. Its translation is CASSLISQETQYF. V usage is TRBV5-6 and J usage is TRBJ2-5; no definite D call. The V end was cut by 1 base, the J end by 2 bases, with 6 bases between. The V gene's germline CDR1 is SGHDT and CDR2 YYEEEE. The CDR3 length is 13 residues.

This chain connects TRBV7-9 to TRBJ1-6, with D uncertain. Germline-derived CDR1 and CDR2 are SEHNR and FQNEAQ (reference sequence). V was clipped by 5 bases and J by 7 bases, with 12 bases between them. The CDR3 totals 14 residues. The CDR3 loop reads CASSIAGPNSPLHF. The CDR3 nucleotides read TGTGCCAGCAGCATCGCGGGCCCCAATTCACCCCTCCACTTT.